Below are 2 T cell receptor beta chains sequenced from a single sample in a study of cytomegalovirus exposure and HLA in healthy donors. The PCR contained 60 Vbeta and 13 Jbeta primers. Assay used: immunoSEQ multiplex PCR; TCRdb lists only in-frame clones, some missing. This table has 190,000 or so clones, 65% to 85% appearing once. The sequencing input was PBMCs. The receptors come from a boy aged 2 to 10 in good health and CMV-seronegative.

This chain joins TRBV6-1 and TRBJ2-5, with TRBD2 matching over 12 bases. Germline CDR1 reads MNHNS; CDR2 reads SASEGT. The junction had 11 bases not matched to a gene; V was cut back by 8 bases and J by 7 bases. There are 15 residues in the CDR3. CDR3 sequence: CASCPLAGGPGTQYF. CDR3 in DNA: TGTGCCAGCTGTCCCCTAGCGGGGGGGCCAGGGACCCAGTACTTC.

V usage is TRBV19 and J usage is TRBJ1-3; TRBD1 matches 7 bases. With V trimmed by 9 bases and J by 3 bases, 5 bases remained unmatched. Germline V gene data show CDR1 as LNHDA and CDR2 as SQIVND (reference sequence). CDR3 size: 13 residues. CDR3 loop: CASAGTVGNTIYF. CDR3 in DNA: TGTGCCAGCGCCGGGACAGTTGGAAACACCATATATTTT.